The clone carrying this TCR beta chain was seen more than once but under ten times. Its antigen is still unknown. This entry is derived from a study of metastatic and nonmetastatic thyroid tumors. Findings and limits, study-wide: Within blood and tumor, benign nodules reportedly had significantly lower TCR beta diversity than malignant thyroid tumors did.

Authors' processing steps: The study's classifier, a distant-metastasis tool for papillary thyroid cancer, was built using CDR3 differences across clinicopathological groups. With MiXCR, TCRdb reprocessed the PCR reads. TCRdb, not the original authors, processed these V and J calls. The table shows some 35,000 clones, with about 29% occurring only once. No patient had received any treatment before thyroid surgery. The germline V gene has CDR1 MNHEY and CDR2 SVGAGI. The CDR3 runs to 13 residues. V was clipped by 4 bases and J by 7 bases; unmatched bases: 5. Sequencing was done on a sample of blood. The receptor was derived from a male donor with papillary thyroid cancer or a benign thyroid nodule (not recorded which). Some clones in this sample may be carry-over from other donors' samples. The chain carries TRBV6-5 and TRBJ2-7; 9 bases match TRBD1. The CDR3 coding sequence is TGTGCCAGCAGTTCACAGGGGGCGGGAGAGCAGTACTTC. Its protein is CASSSQGAGEQYF.